These T cell receptor beta chains were read from a single sample in a study of blood T cell repertoires in COVID-19. This table comes from immunoSEQ multiplex PCR, and its TCRdb copy is limited to in-frame clones, with some not included. The sample has roughly 220,000 clones, around 82% seen once. The sample consisted of peripheral blood. All receptors derive from a woman in her thirties who had recovered from COVID-19. Both conserved end residues are trimmed from each CDR3.

J gene	V gene	CDR3 protein
TRBJ1-1	TRBV30	AWSGQSGAEAF
TRBJ2-7	TRBV2	ASSALREASEQY
TRBJ2-1	TRBV9	ASSTLLARSYNEQF
TRBJ1-1	TRBV2	ASIATPQGSEAF
TRBJ2-5	TRBV10-1	ASSPEDRVLGETQY
TRBJ2-7	TRBV21-1	ASSSYRGVHEQY
TRBJ2-1	TRBV2	ASSEAEGGPWNEQF
TRBJ2-7	TRBV18	ASSPRGPSYEQY
TRBJ2-5	TRBV28	ASSLMDKQETQY
TRBJ1-1	TRBV7-9	ASSSQTANTEAF
TRBJ1-6	TRBV5-6	ASSPYRASPLH
TRBJ2-3	TRBV3-1/TRBV3-2	ASSQALAGRTDTQY
TRBJ1-3	TRBV5-1	ASSGTSGNTIY
TRBJ2-1	TRBV6-5	ASSFRGSNNEQF
TRBJ1-1	TRBV5-1	ASSLATGFTEAF
TRBJ2-7	TRBV19	ASSPSGTGGGYEQY
TRBJ1-4	TRBV30	AWRGLRWDEKLF
TRBJ2-7	TRBV7-2	ASSQGVTDYEQY
TRBJ2-7	TRBV15	ATSRDQGVGYEQY
TRBJ2-7	TRBV28	ASSLSGGRAYEQY
TRBJ1-2	TRBV7-9	ASSLEGPGYGYT
TRBJ1-5	TRBV6-5	ASRGGQGVGQPQH
TRBJ2-3	TRBV28	ATETRGTDTQY
TRBJ2-2	TRBV11-1	ASSRTVNTGELF
TRBJ2-1	TRBV15	ATTPLASGRPFNEQF
TRBJ2-1	TRBV27	ASSLGQGVREQF
TRBJ1-5	TRBV15	ATTSERRVGQPQH
TRBJ2-1	TRBV7-6	ASSQPSSEQF
TRBJ2-2	TRBV2	ASSVRGTGELF
TRBJ2-1	TRBV10-3	AISLSSGSPPYNEQF
TRBJ1-6	TRBV28	ASSLWGGLHNSPLH
TRBJ2-3	TRBV10-1	ASSESGVWRTDTQY
TRBJ2-5	TRBV6-1	ASSEARDSSRETQY
TRBJ1-1	TRBV28	ASSRDRGPLVSEAF
TRBJ1-5	TRBV6-2/TRBV6-3	ASSYSMNPGQPQH
TRBJ2-6	TRBV5-5	ASSTTGLGAGANVLT
TRBJ1-1	TRBV2	ASSDQGITERKNTEAF
TRBJ2-7	TRBV9	ASSAGTDSYEQY
TRBJ2-2	TRBV7-3	ASSRTTGELF
TRBJ1-1	TRBV30	AGTRGFGEAF
TRBJ2-3	TRBV7-9	ASSPRLAGGPGDTQY
TRBJ2-2	TRBV6-5	ASSYGGGAAAGELF
TRBJ1-2	TRBV13	ASSLSTNYGYT
TRBJ2-1	TRBV28	ASSFLGGEEQF
TRBJ2-1	TRBV13	ASSPQGAGNEQF
TRBJ1-1	TRBV7-2	ASSLNRGEAF
TRBJ2-7	TRBV19	ASSTHLGEQY
TRBJ2-3	TRBV19	ASRSAGGPSDTQY
TRBJ2-7	TRBV27	ASSLSKGVVYEQY
TRBJ2-5	TRBV6-5	ASSLLGARETQY
TRBJ1-1	TRBV28	ASGRVVNTEAF
TRBJ1-4	TRBV19	ASSSNEKLF
TRBJ2-4	TRBV18	ASSPSGLAKNIQY
TRBJ2-3	TRBV6-2/TRBV6-3	ASSLMGQSTDTQY
TRBJ1-1	TRBV24-1	ATSDYRNTEAF
TRBJ2-3	TRBV28	ASSLHPGTANTDTQY
TRBJ2-3	TRBV6-1	ASRVNGRLETDTQY